This paragraph covers one T cell receptor beta chain sequence. This clone's antigen is unknown. Base qualities were left out, and no much larger clone turns up one base away. Trimming removed 4 bases from V and 7 bases from J, leaving 25 bases between the germline ends. Via the germline V gene, CDR1 is SGHAT and CDR2 FQNNGV. The CDR3 spans 17 residues, from the cysteine through the phenylalanine. Only the CDR3 part of the read is kept: 51 bases, read in frame from the first base. The data were obtained in a study of regulatory T cells in long-lasting Graves disease (dated by TCRdb to 2020 to 2023). Broadly, across the study: Persistent Graves' disease was defined as antithyroid drug treatment for over 5 years with persistently positive TSH receptor autoantibodies. Persistent Graves' disease patients were compared with newly diagnosed Graves' disease patients by peripheral blood TCR sequencing and RNA sequencing. The study was conducted in China and was registered as a clinical trial. A total of about 33 samples underwent TCR sequencing, from roughly 13 patients with persistent Graves' disease and some 20 patients with newly diagnosed Graves' disease. Persistent Graves' disease patients in the clinical cohort had taken antithyroid drugs for about 9.7 years on average. Here is what the overall study found, with its caveats: Persistent Graves' disease patients showed lower TCR Shannon entropy and fewer highly expanded clones than newly diagnosed patients, suggesting clonal expansion. TRBV28, TRBJ1-2 and TRBJ2-5 were preferentially used in persistent disease, while TRBV20-1 and TRBJ2-1 were favored in newly diagnosed disease. The authors acknowledged the small sample size as a limitation that may reduce accuracy. Peripheral blood alone was examined, since thyroid tissue, which constituted the primary lesion, could not be accessed. Only the TCR beta chain was sequenced and analyzed. Patients with persistent disease shared more public clonotypes (roughly 2,900) than newly diagnosed patients did (approximately 990).

The meaning of the sample's time point label: persistent/refractory GD, antithyroid drugs over 5 years with positive TRAb. For both TCR sequencing and RNA sequencing, RNA was extracted from PBMCs using TRIzol. The diagnosis of Graves' disease was made according to American Thyroid Association guidelines. The patients came from an endocrinology department in Xi'an, China. From each patient, 7.5 to 9.5 milliliters of peripheral blood was collected into an EDTA anticoagulant tube. Ficoll Paque Plus density gradient separation was used to isolate PBMCs, and no additional T cell sorting was done. RNA quality was checked with an Agilent 2100 Bioanalyzer and agarose gel, and concentration with a NanoDrop 2000. The method was multiplex PCR. The run used an Illumina HiSeq 4000. CDR3 regions were amplified by Arm-PCR with iRepertoire HTBI primers to construct TCR beta libraries. Before sequencing, the PCR products went through gel purification. The original methods were these. A total of fewer than 65 TRBV and 14 TRBJ segments were identified across samples and were used for gene usage analysis of CDR3 amino acid clonotypes. COPE and FqMerger were used to merge filtered high-quality paired reads into contigs. BLAST was used to align contigs to IMGT TRBV, TRBD and TRBJ reference genes, and CDR3 was defined according to IMGT. Any clonotype with a frequency above 0.1% was counted as a highly expanded clone. Repertoire diversity was measured by Shannon entropy, and V-J evenness by the Gini coefficient. Public clonotypes were defined as clonotypes shared by more than one individual. The public reads were reprocessed in TCRdb via fastp at Q25 and MiXCR, keeping in-frame beta chains. Rows with a matching CDR3 protein are joined into one entry that keeps the most common DNA and genes. It is TCRdb's table, rather than the study itself, that gives the V and J calls and clone size. The sample table holds hundreds of thousands of distinct CDR3 sequences, of which 20% to 25% were seen once. The top ten clones comprise roughly 7.7% of the sample.

This TCR was recovered from a female donor with Graves disease. The sequencing used peripheral blood mononuclear cells (PBMCs), collected when the disease was refractory, from a patient treated with antithyroid drugs. The chain is encoded by TRBV11-2 joined to TRBJ2-5; possibly the D gene is TRBD1, per 7 matching bases. The sequence in DNA is TGTGCCAGCAGCTCAATTACGGGGGACAGCCTCCCGGGGACCCAGTACTTC. Translated, this is CASSSITGDSLPGTQYF.